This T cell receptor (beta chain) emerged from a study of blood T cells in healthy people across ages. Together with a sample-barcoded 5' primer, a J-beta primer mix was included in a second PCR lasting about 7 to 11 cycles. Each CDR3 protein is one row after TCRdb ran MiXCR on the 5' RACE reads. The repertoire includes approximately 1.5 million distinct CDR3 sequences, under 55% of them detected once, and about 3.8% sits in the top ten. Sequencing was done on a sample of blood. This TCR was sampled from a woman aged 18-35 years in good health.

CDR3 nucleotides: TGTGCCAGCACCCCGGGTGGGGGAACTGAAGCTTTCTTT. It translates to CASTPGGGTEAFF. The chain links TRBV4-2 to TRBJ1-1; a possible D gene is TRBD1 (5 bases). The V and J ends lost 7 bases and 5 bases respectively, with 14 bases between them. The CDR3 contains 13 residues. Germline lookup yields CDR1 LGHNA and CDR2 YNFKEQ.